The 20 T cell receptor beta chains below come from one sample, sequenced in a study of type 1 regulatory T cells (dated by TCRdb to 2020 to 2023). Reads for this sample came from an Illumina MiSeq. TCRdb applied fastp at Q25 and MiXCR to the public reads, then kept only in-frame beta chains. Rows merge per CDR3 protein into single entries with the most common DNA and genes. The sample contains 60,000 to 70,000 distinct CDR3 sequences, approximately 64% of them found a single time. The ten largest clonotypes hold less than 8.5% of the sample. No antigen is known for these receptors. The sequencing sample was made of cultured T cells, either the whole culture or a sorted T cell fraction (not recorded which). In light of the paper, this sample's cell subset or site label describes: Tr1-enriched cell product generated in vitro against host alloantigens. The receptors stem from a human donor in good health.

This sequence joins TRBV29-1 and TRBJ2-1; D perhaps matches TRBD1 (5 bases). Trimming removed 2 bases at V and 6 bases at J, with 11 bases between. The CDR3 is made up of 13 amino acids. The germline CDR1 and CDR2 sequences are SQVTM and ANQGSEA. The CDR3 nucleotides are TGCAGCGTTGAACCCCCAGGGCGCAATGAGCAGTTCTTC. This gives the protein CSVEPPGRNEQFF.

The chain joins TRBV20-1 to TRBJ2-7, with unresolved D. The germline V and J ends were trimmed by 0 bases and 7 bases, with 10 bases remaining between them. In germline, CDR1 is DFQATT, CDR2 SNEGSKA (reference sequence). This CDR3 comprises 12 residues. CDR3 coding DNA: TGCAGTGCTAGAGAAGGGTCGTGGGAGCAGTACTTC. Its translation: CSAREGSWEQYF.

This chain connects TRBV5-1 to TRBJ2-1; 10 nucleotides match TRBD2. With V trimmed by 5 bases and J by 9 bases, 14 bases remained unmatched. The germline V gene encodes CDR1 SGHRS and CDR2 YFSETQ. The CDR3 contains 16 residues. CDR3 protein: CASSPLRLAGGFEQFF. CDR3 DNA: TGCGCCAGCAGTCCGTTAAGATTAGCGGGAGGATTTGAGCAGTTCTTC.

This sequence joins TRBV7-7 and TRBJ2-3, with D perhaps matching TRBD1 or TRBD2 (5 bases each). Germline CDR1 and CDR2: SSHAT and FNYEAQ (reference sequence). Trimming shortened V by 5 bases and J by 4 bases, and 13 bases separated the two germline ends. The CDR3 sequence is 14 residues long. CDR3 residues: CASSAGDGSDTQYF. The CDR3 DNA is TGTGCCAGCAGCGCCGGGGACGGCTCAGATACGCAGTATTTT.

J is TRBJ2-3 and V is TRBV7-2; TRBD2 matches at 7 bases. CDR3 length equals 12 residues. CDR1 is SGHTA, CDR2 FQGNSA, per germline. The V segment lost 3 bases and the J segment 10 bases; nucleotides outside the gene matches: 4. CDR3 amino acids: CASSLGGGAQYF. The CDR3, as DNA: TGTGCCAGCAGCTTGGGGGGGGGTGCGCAGTATTTT.

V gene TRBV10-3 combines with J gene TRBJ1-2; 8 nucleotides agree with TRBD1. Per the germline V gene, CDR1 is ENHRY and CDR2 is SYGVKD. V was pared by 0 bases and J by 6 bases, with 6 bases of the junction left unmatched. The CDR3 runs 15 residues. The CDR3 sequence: CAISESFGRGHGYTF. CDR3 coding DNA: TGTGCCATCAGTGAGTCTTTCGGCAGGGGGCATGGCTACACCTTC.

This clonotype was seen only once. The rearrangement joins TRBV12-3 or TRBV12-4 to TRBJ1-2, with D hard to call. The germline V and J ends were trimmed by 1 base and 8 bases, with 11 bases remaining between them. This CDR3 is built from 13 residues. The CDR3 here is CASSLGGIRGYTF. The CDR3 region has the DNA TGTGCCAGCAGTTTAGGAGGGATTCGGGGCTACACCTTC.

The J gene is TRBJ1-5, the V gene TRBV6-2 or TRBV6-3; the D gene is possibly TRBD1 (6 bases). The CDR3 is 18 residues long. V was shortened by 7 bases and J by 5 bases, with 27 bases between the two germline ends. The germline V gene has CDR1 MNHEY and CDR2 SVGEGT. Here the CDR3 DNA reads TGTGCCAGCAAAACCTTCTCTTTCCTGGACAGTAAAGATCAGCCCCAGCATTTT. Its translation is CASKTFSFLDSKDQPQHF.

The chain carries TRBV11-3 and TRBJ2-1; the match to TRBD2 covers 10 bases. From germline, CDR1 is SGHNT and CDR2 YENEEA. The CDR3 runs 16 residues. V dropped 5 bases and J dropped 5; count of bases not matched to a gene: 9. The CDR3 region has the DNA TGTGCCAGCAGCCGGGGGGAACTAGCGGGGAACAATGAGCAGTTCTTC. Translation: CASSRGELAGNNEQFF.

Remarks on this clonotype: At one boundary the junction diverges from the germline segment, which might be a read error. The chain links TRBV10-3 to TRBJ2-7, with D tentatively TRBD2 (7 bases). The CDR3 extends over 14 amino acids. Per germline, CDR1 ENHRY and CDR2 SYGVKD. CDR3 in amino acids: CTIKAPSGGGEQYF. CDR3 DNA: TGTACCATCAAGGCTCCTAGCGGAGGGGGGGAGCAGTACTTC.

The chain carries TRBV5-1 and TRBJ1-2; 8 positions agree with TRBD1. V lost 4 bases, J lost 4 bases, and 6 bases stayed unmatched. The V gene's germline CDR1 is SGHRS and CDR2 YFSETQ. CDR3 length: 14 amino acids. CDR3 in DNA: TGCGCCAGCAGCCTGGACAGGGCCCTCTATGGCTACACCTTC. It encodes CASSLDRALYGYTF.

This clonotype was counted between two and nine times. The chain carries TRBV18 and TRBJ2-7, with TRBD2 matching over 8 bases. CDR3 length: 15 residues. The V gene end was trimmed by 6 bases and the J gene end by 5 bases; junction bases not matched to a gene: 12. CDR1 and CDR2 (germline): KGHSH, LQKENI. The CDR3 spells CASSQGLAGLHEQYF. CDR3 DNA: TGTGCCAGCTCTCAAGGACTAGCTGGGCTCCACGAGCAGTACTTC.

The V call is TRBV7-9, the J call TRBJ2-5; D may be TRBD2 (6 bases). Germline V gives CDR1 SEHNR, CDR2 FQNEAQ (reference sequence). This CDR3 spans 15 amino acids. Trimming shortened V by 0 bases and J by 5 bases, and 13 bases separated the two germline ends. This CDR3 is CASSLASGAGETQYF. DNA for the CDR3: TGTGCCAGCAGCTTAGCCTCGGGAGCAGGGGAGACCCAGTACTTC.

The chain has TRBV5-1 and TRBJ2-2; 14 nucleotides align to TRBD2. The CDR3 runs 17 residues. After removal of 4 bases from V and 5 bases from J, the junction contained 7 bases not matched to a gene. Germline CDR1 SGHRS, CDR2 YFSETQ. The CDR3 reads CASSAGLAGVLTGELFF. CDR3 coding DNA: TGCGCCAGCAGCGCGGGACTAGCGGGAGTTCTAACCGGGGAGCTGTTTTTT.

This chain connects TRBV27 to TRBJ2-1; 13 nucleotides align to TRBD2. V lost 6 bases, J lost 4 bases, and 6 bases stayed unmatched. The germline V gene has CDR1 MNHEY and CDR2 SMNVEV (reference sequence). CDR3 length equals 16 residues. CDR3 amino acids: CASRQQLAGGYNEQFF. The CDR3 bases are TGTGCCAGCAGGCAGCAACTAGCGGGAGGGTACAATGAGCAGTTCTTC.

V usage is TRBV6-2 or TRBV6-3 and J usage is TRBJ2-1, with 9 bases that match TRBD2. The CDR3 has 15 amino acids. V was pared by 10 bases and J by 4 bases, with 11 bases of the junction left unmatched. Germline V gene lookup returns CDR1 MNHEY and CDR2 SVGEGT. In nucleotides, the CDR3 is TGTGCCACCAACACCCCGCTAGCGGGGTACAATGAGCAGTTCTTC. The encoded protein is CATNTPLAGYNEQFF.

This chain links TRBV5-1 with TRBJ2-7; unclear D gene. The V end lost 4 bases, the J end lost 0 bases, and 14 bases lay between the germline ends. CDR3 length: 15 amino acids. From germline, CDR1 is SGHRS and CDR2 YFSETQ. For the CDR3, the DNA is TGCGCCAGCAGCCCCCGCGTTGGAAGCTCCTACGAGCAGTACTTC. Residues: CASSPRVGSSYEQYF.

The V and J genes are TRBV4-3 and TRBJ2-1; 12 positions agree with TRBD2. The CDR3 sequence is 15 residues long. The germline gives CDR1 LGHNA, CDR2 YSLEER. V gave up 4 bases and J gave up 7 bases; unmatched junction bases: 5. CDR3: CASSLLAGGMNEQFF. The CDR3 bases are TGCGCCAGCAGCCTACTAGCGGGAGGCATGAATGAGCAGTTCTTC.

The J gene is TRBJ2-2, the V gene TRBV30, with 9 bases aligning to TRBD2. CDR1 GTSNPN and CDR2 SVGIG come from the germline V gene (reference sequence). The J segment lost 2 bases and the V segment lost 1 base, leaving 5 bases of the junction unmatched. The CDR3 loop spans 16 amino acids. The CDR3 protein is CAWSGGSGRNTGELFF. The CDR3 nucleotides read TGTGCCTGGAGTGGTGGTAGCGGGAGAAACACCGGGGAGCTGTTTTTT.

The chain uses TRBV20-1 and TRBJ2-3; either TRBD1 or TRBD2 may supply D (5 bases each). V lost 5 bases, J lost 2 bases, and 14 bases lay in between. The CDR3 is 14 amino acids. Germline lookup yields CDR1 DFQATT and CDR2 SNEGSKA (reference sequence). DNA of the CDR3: TGCAGTGCTGACGGGACCCTATACACAGATACGCAGTATTTT. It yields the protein CSADGTLYTDTQYF.